This TCR beta chain was obtained from a study of blood T cell repertoires in COVID-19. Study context: COVID-19 samples from acute and convalescent phases originated in the United States, Italy and Spain.

Germline lookup yields CDR1 SEHNR and CDR2 FQNEAQ (reference sequence). V was trimmed by 7 bases and J by 8 bases, leaving 15 bases between them. The CDR3 is made up of 13 amino acids. TCRdb's copy holds only in-frame clones and misses some; the assay was immunoSEQ multiplex PCR. This sample carries fewer than 200,000 clones, roughly 85% of them seen once, and the ten largest clones take around 4.8%. This clonotype was obtained from a woman in her fifties or sixties who had recovered from COVID-19. The chain is built from TRBV7-9 and TRBJ2-1, with TRBD2 as a possible D gene (7 bases). The material sequenced was PBMCs or T cells enriched from blood (not recorded which). In nucleotides, the CDR3 is TGTGCCAGCACCAAGGGGGGGCTAGATGAGCAGTTCTTC. It encodes CASTKGGLDEQFF.